The clone carrying this TCR beta chain showed up many times. These data originate in a study of T cell repertoires in cytomegalovirus infection. After removal of 3 bases from V and 4 bases from J, the junction contained 15 bases not matched to a gene. This CDR3 is 18 amino acids long. From germline, CDR1 is LGHNT and CDR2 FRNRAP. TCRdb re-analysed the reads in MiXCR, keeping a single row per CDR3 protein. The table includes about 530,000 distinct CDR3 sequences, approximately 25% detected once. This rearrangement joins TRBV12-5 to TRBJ2-5; 9 nucleotides align to TRBD2. Source material: PBMCs. The clonotype originates from a human donor in good health (CMV status not recorded). Some clones in this sample may be carry-over from other donors' samples. For the CDR3, the DNA is TGTGCTAGTGGTTTCAGTAGGTTGCGGGAGGGCCCGGTAGAGACCCAGTACTTC. It specifies CASGFSRLREGPVETQYF.